The entry below gives a single TCR beta chain sequence along with its context. Primers for the PCR totalled 60 Vbeta and 13 Jbeta. Libraries were prepared by immunoSEQ multiplex PCR; TCRdb keeps only in-frame clonotypes and omits some of them. The sample carries around 180,000 clones, over 70% recorded once. Germline CDR1 is SGHRS and CDR2 is YFSETQ. The CDR3 is 12 amino acids. V lost 5 bases and J 5 bases, leaving 9 bases between the germline ends. These data belong to a study of cytomegalovirus exposure and HLA in healthy donors. The sequenced material came from PBMCs. The clonotype was recovered from a man in his forties in good health and CMV-seronegative. This sequence joins TRBV5-1 and TRBJ2-3, with D possibly TRBD2 on 6 matching bases. The CDR3 region has the DNA TGCGCCAGCAGAACGGGAGTAGATACGCAGTATTTT. Translated, it gives CASRTGVDTQYF. Filled out from reference TRBV5-1 and TRBJ2-3, the complete variable domain reads KAGVTQTPRYLIKTRGQQVTLSCSPISGHRSVSWYQQTPGQGLQFLFEYFSETQRNKGNFPGRFSGRQFSNSRSEMNVSTLELGDSALYLCASRTGVDTQYFGPGTRLTVL.